This T cell receptor (beta chain) is from a study of blood T cell repertoires in COVID-19. Across the study: Acute and convalescent COVID-19 specimens originated in the United States, Italy and Spain. PBMCs, B-cell-depleted T cells, or T cells were the source of the cDNA or gDNA that made up the material.

Original handling: For nucleated cells, counts were estimated from reference gene primer amplification. The repertoire was sequenced with immunoSEQ multiplex PCR; TCRdb's copy has only in-frame clones and lacks some. V, J and clone size are those of that table, while D and trimming were read from the DNA. The sample contains 150,000 to 170,000 clones, approximately 80% of which appear only once. Trimming cost V 1 base and J 4 bases; bases outside gene matches: 8. Germline assignment: CDR1 LGHDT and CDR2 YNNKEL (reference sequence). The CDR3 extends over 17 amino acids. Only one count was recorded for this clone.

This TCR derives from a woman between 55 and 75 years old with acute or convalescent COVID-19. Sequencing input: peripheral blood. The chain joins TRBV3-1 (or the pseudogene TRBV3-2) to TRBJ2-2; 8 nucleotides line up with TRBD2. This chain's CDR3 is CASSQVIAGRSTGELFF. In DNA form, the CDR3 reads TGTGCCAGCAGCCAAGTGATAGCGGGGCGATCCACCGGGGAGCTGTTTTTT.